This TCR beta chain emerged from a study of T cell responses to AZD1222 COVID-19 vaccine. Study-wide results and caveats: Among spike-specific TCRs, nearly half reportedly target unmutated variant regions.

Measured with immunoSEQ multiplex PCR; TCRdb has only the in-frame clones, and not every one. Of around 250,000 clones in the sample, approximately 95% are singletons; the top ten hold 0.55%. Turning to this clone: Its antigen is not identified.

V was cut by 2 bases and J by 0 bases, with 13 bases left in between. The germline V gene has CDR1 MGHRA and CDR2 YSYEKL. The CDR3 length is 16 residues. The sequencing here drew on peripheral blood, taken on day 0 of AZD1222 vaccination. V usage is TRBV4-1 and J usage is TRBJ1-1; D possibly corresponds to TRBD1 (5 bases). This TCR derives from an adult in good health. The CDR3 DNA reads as TGCGCCAGCAGCCAACCCGGGACGGGGATGAACACTGAAGCTTTCTTT. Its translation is CASSQPGTGMNTEAFF.